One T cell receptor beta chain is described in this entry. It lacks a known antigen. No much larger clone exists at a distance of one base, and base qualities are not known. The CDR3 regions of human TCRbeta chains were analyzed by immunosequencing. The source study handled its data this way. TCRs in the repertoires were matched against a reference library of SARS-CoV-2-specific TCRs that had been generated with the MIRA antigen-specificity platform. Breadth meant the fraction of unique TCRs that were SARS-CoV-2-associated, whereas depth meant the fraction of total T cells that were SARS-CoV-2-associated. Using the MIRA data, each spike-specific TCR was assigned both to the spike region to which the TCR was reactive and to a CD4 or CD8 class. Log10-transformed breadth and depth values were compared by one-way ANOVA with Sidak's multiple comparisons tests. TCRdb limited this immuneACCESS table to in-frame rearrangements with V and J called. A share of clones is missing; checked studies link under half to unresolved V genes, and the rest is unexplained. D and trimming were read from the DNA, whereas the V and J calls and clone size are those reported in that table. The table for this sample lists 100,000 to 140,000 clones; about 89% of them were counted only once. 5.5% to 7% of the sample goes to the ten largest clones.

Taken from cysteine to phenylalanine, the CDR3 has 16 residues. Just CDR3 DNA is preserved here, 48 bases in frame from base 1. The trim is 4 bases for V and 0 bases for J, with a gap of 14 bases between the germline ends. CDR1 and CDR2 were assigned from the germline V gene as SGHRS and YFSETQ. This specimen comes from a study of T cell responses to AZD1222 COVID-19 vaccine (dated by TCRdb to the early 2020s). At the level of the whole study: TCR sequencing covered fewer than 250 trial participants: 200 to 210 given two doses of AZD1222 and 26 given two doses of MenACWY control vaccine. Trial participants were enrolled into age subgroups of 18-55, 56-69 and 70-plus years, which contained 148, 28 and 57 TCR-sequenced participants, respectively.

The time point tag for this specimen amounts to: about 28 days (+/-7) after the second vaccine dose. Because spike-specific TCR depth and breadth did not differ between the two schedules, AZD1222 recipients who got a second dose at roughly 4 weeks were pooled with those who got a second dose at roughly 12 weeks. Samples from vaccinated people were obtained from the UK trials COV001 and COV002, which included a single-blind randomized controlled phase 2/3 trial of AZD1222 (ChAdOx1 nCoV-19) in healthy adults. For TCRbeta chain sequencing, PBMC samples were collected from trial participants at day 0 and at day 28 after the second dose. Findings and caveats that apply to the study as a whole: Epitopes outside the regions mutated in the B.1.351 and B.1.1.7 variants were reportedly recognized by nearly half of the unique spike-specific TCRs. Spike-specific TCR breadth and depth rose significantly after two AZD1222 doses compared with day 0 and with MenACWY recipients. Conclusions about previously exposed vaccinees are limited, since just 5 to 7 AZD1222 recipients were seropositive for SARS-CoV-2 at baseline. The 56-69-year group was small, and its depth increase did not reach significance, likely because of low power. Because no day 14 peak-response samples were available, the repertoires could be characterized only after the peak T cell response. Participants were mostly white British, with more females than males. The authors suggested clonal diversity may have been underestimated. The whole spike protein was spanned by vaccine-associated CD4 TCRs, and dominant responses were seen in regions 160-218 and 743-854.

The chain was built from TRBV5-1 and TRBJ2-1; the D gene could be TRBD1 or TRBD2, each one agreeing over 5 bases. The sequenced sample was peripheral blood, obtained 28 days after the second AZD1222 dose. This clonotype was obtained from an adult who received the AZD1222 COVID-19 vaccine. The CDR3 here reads CASSIRAGSSYNEQFF. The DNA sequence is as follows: TGCGCCAGCAGCATCCGGGCAGGGAGCTCCTACAATGAGCAGTTCTTC.